The 7 T cell receptor beta chains below come from one sample, sequenced in a study of T cells in Graves' hyperthyroidism and ophthalmopathy. TCR beta CDR3 region amplification was performed from RNA transcripts. The HTBI primer set was used in a first-round RT-PCR of the TCR CDR3. TCRdb itself ran the multiplex PCR reads through MiXCR, one entry per CDR3 protein. The data hold hundreds of thousands of distinct CDR3 sequences, with nearly 15% observed a single time. The sample comprised blood. These receptor sequences come from a woman aged 55-69 years with Graves' ophthalmopathy.

There are many counts of this clonotype. The V gene is TRBV6-1, the J gene TRBJ1-1; D gene ambiguous. CDR1 and CDR2 (germline): MNHNS, SASEGT. V was shortened by 7 bases and J by 3 bases, with 15 bases between the two germline ends. The CDR3 has 14 amino acids. DNA of the CDR3: TGTGCCAGCAACCCCCCCGGGAGGGACACTGAAGCTTTCTTT. This encodes CASNPPGRDTEAFF.

The V gene is TRBV5-1, the J gene TRBJ2-2; a possible D gene is TRBD2 (5 bases). Germline V CDR1 and CDR2: SGHRS, YFSETQ. Trimming took 0 bases from V and 4 from J, leaving 16 bases between them. This CDR3 region has 17 residues. This CDR3 is CASSLGMTGLGTGELFF. The CDR3 DNA reads as TGCGCCAGCAGCTTGGGGATGACGGGGTTGGGCACCGGGGAGCTGTTTTTT.

This clonotype was observed many times. Relative to the germline gene, one junction end is altered; a read error may explain this. V is TRBV5-1 and J is TRBJ2-5, with D perhaps matching TRBD1 or TRBD2 (6 bases each). There are 13 residues in the CDR3. Per the germline V gene, CDR1 is SGHRS and CDR2 is YFSETQ. The chain's CDR3 is CASSLEGGETQYF. The CDR3 nucleotides are TGTGCCAGCAGCTTAGAGGGGGGAGAGACCCAGTACTTC.

Turning to this clonotype: A read error may explain this, as a much larger clone is one base away. J is TRBJ2-5 and V is TRBV10-3; D is possibly TRBD2 (6 bases). CDR1 and CDR2 (germline): ENHRY, SYGVKD. This CDR3 has 15 amino acids. V was clipped by 5 bases and J by 4 bases, with 17 bases between them. CDR3 sequence reads: CAISTSRTGGETQYF. In DNA form, the CDR3 reads TGTGCCATCAGTACTAGCAGGACCGGGGGAGAGACCCAGTACTTC.

This clonotype came up a few times. This chain joins TRBV5-6 and TRBJ2-7; TRBD2 agrees at 9 bases. Germline values: CDR1 SGHDT, CDR2 YYEEEE. The CDR3 runs 16 residues. With 5 bases clipped from V and 0 bases from J, the junction kept 9 bases outside the gene matches. CDR3: CASRTFGLASSYEQYF. The DNA of the CDR3 is TGTGCCAGCAGAACCTTTGGACTAGCGAGCTCCTACGAGCAGTACTTC.

This clonotype was picked up many times. The V and J genes are TRBV5-1 and TRBJ2-7; the D gene is possibly TRBD1 (5 bases). Germline values: CDR1 SGHRS, CDR2 YFSETQ. Between the trimmed V and J ends, which lost 0 bases and 3 bases, there was a span of 13 bases. This CDR3 has 15 residues. The CDR3 is CASSLAPTDYYEQYF. DNA of the CDR3: TGCGCCAGCAGCTTGGCCCCGACAGATTACTACGAGCAGTACTTC.

The CDR3 bases are TGCAGTGCAACCAAGGGGGCTTCTGATTCACCCCTCCACTTT. Translation: CSATKGASDSPLHF. The genes are TRBV20-1 and TRBJ1-6, with 7 bases identical to TRBD1. The CDR3 length is 14 residues. CDR1 and CDR2 from the germline V gene are DFQATT and SNEGSKA (reference sequence). With 6 bases clipped from V and 8 bases from J, the junction kept 10 bases outside the gene matches.